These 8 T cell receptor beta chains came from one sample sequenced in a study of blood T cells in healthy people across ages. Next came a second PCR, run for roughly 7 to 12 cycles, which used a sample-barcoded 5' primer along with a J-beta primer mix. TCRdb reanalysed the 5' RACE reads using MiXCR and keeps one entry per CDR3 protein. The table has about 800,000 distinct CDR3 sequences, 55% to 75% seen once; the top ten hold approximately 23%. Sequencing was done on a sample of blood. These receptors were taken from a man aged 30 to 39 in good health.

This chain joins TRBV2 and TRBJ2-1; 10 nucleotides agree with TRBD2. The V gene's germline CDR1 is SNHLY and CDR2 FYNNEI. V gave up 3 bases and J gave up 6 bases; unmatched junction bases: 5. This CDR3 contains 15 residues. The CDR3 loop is CASSEYSGRINEQFF. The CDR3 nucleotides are TGTGCCAGCAGTGAGTATAGCGGGAGGATCAATGAGCAGTTCTTC. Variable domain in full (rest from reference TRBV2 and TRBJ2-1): EPEVTQTPSHQVTQMGQEVILRCVPISNHLYFYWYRQILGQKVEFLVSFYNNEISEKSEIFDDQFSVERPDGSNFTLKIRSTKLEDSAMYFCASSEYSGRINEQFFGPGTRLTVL.

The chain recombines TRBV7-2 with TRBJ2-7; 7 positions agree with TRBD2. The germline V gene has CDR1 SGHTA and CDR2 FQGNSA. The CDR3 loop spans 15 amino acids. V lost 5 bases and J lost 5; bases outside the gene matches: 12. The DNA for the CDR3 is TGTGCCAGCAGCCATAATATGGCGGGGGTTAACGAGCAGTACTTC. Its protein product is CASSHNMAGVNEQYF.

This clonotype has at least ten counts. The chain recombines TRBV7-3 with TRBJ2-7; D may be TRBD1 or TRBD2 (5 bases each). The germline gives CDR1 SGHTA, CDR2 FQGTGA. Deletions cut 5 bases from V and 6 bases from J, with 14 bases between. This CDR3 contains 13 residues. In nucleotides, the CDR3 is TGTGCCAGCAGCCTAGAGGGGTGGGGCGAGCAGTACTTC. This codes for CASSLEGWGEQYF.

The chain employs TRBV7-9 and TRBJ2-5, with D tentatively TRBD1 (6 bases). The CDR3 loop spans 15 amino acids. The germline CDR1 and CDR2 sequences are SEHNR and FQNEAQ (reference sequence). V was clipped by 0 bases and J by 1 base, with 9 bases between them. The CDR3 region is CASSLAPDSQETQYF. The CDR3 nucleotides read TGTGCCAGCAGCTTAGCCCCGGACAGCCAAGAGACCCAGTACTTC. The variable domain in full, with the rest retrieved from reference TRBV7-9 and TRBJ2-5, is DTGVSQNPRHKITKRGQNVTFRCDPISEHNRLYWYRQTLGQGPEFLTYFQNEAQLEKSRLLSDRFSAERPKGSFSTLEIQRTEQGDSAMYLCASSLAPDSQETQYFGPGTRLLVL.

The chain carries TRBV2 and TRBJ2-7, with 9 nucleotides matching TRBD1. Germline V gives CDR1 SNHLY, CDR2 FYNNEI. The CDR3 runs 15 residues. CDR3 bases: TGTGTCACTCTAGGCGGGGACAGGGTGTCCTACGAGCAGTACTTC. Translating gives CVTLGGDRVSYEQYF.

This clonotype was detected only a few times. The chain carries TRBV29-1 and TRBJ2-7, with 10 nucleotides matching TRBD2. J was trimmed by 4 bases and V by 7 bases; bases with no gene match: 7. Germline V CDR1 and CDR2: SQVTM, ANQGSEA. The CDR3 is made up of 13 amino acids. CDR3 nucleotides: TGCAGCGCCTTTAGCGGGAGGTCGTACGAGCAGTACTTC. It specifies CSAFSGRSYEQYF.

CDR3 coding DNA: TGTGCCAGCAGCGACCGGGATAGGGGGCCAGATACGCAGTATTTT. It encodes CASSDRDRGPDTQYF. The V call is TRBV21-1, the J call TRBJ2-3; the table's D call TRBD1 went unverified against the DNA. TRBV21-1 constitutes a pseudogene. This CDR3 has 15 amino acids.

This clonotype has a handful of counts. CDR3 region: CASSGQGTGELFF. The CDR3 DNA reads TGTGCCAGTAGTGGACAGGGCACCGGGGAGCTGTTTTTT. The chain has TRBV19 and TRBJ2-2; TRBD1 agrees at 8 bases. Germline trimming cut 5 bases from V and 4 bases from J; bases unmatched to any gene: 0. The CDR3 totals 13 residues. Germline values: CDR1 LNHDA, CDR2 SQIVND (reference sequence).